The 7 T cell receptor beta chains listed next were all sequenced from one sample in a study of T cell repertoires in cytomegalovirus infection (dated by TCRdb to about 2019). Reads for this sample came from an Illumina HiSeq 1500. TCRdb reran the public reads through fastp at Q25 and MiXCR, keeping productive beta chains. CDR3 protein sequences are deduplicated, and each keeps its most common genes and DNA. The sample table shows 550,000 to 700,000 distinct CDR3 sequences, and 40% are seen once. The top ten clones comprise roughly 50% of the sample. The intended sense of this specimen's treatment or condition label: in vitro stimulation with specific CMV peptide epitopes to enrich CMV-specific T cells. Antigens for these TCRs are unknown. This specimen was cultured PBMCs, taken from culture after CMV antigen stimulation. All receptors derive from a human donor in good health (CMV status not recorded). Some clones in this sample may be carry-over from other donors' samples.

Here the CDR3 reads CASSPILGGDTEAFF. In nucleotides, the CDR3 is TGTGCCAGCAGCCCCATTCTCGGGGGGGACACTGAAGCTTTCTTT. The rearrangement joins TRBV7-2 to TRBJ1-1; possible D gene TRBD1, 5 bases. Per the germline V gene, CDR1 is SGHTA and CDR2 is FQGNSA. The CDR3 contains 15 residues. The V and J ends lost 5 bases and 3 bases respectively, with 16 bases between them.

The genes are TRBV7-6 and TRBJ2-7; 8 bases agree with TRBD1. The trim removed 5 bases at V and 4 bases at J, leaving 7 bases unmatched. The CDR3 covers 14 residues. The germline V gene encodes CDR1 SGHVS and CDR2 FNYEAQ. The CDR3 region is CASSERQGWYEQYF. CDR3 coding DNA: TGTGCCAGCAGCGAGCGACAGGGGTGGTACGAGCAGTACTTC.

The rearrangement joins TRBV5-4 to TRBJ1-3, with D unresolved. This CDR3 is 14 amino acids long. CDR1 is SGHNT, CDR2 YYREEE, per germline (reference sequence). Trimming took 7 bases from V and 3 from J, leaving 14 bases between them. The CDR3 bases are TGTGCCAGCCGAGACCCAAGGGATGGAAACACCATATATTTT. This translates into CASRDPRDGNTIYF.

CDR3 in amino acids: CATRMGRGAYNEQFF. The CDR3 bases are TGTGCCACCAGAATGGGAAGGGGAGCCTACAATGAGCAGTTCTTC. The V gene is TRBV15, the J gene TRBJ2-1; the D call may be TRBD1 or TRBD2 (5 bases each). This CDR3 region has 15 residues. V was cut by 6 bases and J by 2 bases, with 14 bases left in between. CDR1 and CDR2 (germline): LNHNV, YYDKDF (reference sequence).

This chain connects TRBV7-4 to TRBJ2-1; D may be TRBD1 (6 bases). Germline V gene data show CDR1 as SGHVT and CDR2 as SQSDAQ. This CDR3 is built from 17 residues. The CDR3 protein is CAVQGLWAQSGFNEQFF. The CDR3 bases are TGTGCAGTCCAGGGGTTATGGGCACAATCGGGTTTCAATGAGCAGTTCTTC.

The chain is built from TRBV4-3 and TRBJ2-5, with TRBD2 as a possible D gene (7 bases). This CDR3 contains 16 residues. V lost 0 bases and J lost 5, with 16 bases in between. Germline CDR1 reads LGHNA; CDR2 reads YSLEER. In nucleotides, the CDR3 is TGCGCCAGCAGCCAAGAGGAAGGGGGAGGGTCGGAGACCCAGTACTTC. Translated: CASSQEEGGGSETQYF.

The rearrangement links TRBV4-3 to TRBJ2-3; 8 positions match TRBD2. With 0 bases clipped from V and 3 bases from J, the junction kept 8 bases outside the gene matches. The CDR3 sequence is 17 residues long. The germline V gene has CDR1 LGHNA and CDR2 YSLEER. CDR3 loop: CASSQDRAGGSTDTQYF. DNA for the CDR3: TGCGCCAGCAGCCAAGATAGGGCGGGAGGTTCTACAGATACGCAGTATTTT.